Here is one T cell receptor (beta chain) with its context. Its specificity is unknown. The data were obtained in a study of cytomegalovirus exposure and HLA in healthy donors. Across the whole study: The roughly 120 validation repertoires, a later analysis reported, used the same platform as the roughly 730 repertoires from the first cohort. Overall study results and limits: Rare TCR sequences dominated, though some public TCRs recurred in many donors. First-cohort TCR clusters tended to co-occur in the approximately 120 validation repertoires, a later analysis found.

The CDR3 length is 15 residues. Germline V gene sequence: CDR1 SGDLS, CDR2 YYNGEE. V was pared by 0 bases and J by 4 bases, with 3 bases of the junction left unmatched. Only in-frame clones appear in the TCRdb table, and some are missing; sequencing was by immunoSEQ multiplex PCR. The sample has some 90,000 clones, roughly 97% seen once. This clonotype originated in a man aged 18 to 29 in good health and CMV-seronegative. V usage is TRBV9 and J usage is TRBJ2-3, with 9 nucleotides matching TRBD1. Sequencing was done on a sample of PBMCs. The CDR3 coding sequence is TGTGCCAGCAGCGTAGGGACAGGGGACCCAGATACGCAGTATTTT. Residues: CASSVGTGDPDTQYF.